The source of this T cell receptor beta chain is a study of T cell repertoires in cytomegalovirus infection. Background on the study: From public TCR beta signatures came an indication of both CMV infection and matching HLA type. Study-wide points: Clonotype analysis showed dominance of the ex vivo response by HLA-C-restricted CMV-specific TCR beta clonotypes. Totalled public TCR beta family frequency picked out people who carried CMV plus the relevant HLA.

To note about this clonotype: What it binds is not known.

TCRdb reprocessed the reads with MiXCR, giving one entry per CDR3 protein. The data contain some 150,000 distinct CDR3 sequences, around 22% of them seen just once; the ten biggest clones take up approximately 9.9%. CDR3 length: 15 residues. CDR1 and CDR2 from the germline V gene are MGHRA and YSYEKL. V lost 4 bases to trimming and J lost 4 bases; unmatched junction nucleotides: 7. This chain uses TRBV4-1 with TRBJ2-1, with 7 bases lining up with TRBD1. This sequence originates from a human donor in good health (CMV status not recorded). Some clones in this sample may be carry-over from other donors' samples. The specimen sequenced was PBMCs. The CDR3 nucleotides are TGCGCCAGCAGCCCACAGGGGCTAACTTACAATGAGCAGTTCTTC. Its protein is CASSPQGLTYNEQFF.